This T cell receptor beta chain derives from a study of type 1 and type 2 diabetes patients (dated by TCRdb to the mid-2010s). Turning to the overall study: Ten or so type 1 diabetes patients, a few type 2 diabetes patients and about six nondiabetic controls were recruited in China to form the cohort. Comparing approximately 20-cycle and roughly 25-cycle amplification showed similar V gene usage, suggesting similar primer efficiencies and random PCR bias. Across the study, CD4+ and CD8+ T cells were positively selected from PBMCs by means of CD4 or CD8 MicroBeads on MACS columns. The whole study generated approximately 19 million paired-end reads. Paired-end sequencing of TCRbeta libraries was performed on Illumina HiSeq 2000 or MiSeq instruments. The study used high-throughput sequencing to profile TCRbeta repertoires and compare individuals with type 1 diabetes, type 2 diabetes and no diabetes. For the type 1 diabetes patients, the type 2 diabetes patients acted as a disease comparison group.

Sequencing took place on an Illumina MiSeq. For TCRbeta CDR3 amplification, the template was genomic DNA taken from the sorted T cell subsets. The TCRbeta CDR3 region was amplified by multiplex PCR with 30 forward and 13 reverse primers. AMPure XP beads were used to purify the PCR products, after which a second approximately 26-cycle PCR added indices and adaptors. Before sequencing, the QIAquick Gel Extraction Kit was used to gel-purify the libraries. On the authors' methods: Paired-end reads were merged with FLASH and aligned to IMGT V, D and J germline references using IgBLAST. After reads whose alignment identity to germline references fell below 70% were discarded, 11,114,426 reads remained study-wide. Following IMGT definitions, CDR3 boundaries, reading frame and productivity were assigned. Clones at or above 1% of reads were defined as highly-expanded clones, and diversity was measured by normalized Shannon entropy. Unpaired two-tailed t-tests were used to test for differences in Shannon entropy between groups. TCRdb ran its own pipeline on the public reads, namely fastp trimming at Q25 and MiXCR clone calling, and kept in-frame beta chains. Here each entry gathers all rows of one CDR3 protein and keeps the most common genes and DNA. The V and J calls and clone size come from TCRdb's table, not from the authors' own analysis. The sample table contains around 300,000 distinct CDR3 sequences; only one count was recorded for 40% to 50% of them. About an eighth of the sample is held by the ten biggest clonotypes.

To note about this clonotype: This receptor's antigen is unknown. Base quality data are lacking; no much larger clone is found one base away.

The junction shows trimming of 5 bases on V and 5 bases on J, and the gene matches do not reach 3 bases of it. CDR3 length: 16 amino acids, cysteine to phenylalanine. CDR3 DNA is the only sequence kept; it has 48 bases, read in frame from the first base. The CDR1 and CDR2 encoded by the germline V gene are WSHSY and SAAADI. The paper's findings and limits, for the study overall: Highly correlated V and J gene usage patterns were observed for type 2 diabetes and control samples, with an average of around 0.97 between samples. Because only a limited number of T2D and control samples were sequenced, some T1D-only HECs might also be present in more T2D or control samples. Study groups were not matched for age and gender, which possibly biased interpretation. Only a few highly-expanded CD4+ clones (median one) were found in type 2 diabetes patients, and these clones made up a median 3.9% of reads. In both CD4+ and CD8+ T cells, type 2 diabetes repertoires were highly diverse and significantly more diverse than type 1 diabetes repertoires.

All diabetic patients met standard classification criteria for type 1 or type 2 diabetes, with glucose and C-peptide assessed by WHO-recommended methods. Exclusion applied to any donor with other autoimmune diseases or infections within the previous four weeks. About 9.7 milliliters of peripheral blood were collected from each participant. PBMCs were isolated with LymphoPrep density separation. Sequencing was carried out using peripheral blood mononuclear cells (PBMCs). In this chain, TRBV10-2 is recombined with TRBJ2-2; 15 central nucleotides agree with TRBD2. The receptor comes from a man aged 18 to 30 with type 2 diabetes. The CDR3 region: CASSWTSGRVTGELFF. At the DNA level, the sequence is TGCGCCAGCAGTTGGACTAGCGGGAGGGTAACCGGGGAGCTGTTTTTT.